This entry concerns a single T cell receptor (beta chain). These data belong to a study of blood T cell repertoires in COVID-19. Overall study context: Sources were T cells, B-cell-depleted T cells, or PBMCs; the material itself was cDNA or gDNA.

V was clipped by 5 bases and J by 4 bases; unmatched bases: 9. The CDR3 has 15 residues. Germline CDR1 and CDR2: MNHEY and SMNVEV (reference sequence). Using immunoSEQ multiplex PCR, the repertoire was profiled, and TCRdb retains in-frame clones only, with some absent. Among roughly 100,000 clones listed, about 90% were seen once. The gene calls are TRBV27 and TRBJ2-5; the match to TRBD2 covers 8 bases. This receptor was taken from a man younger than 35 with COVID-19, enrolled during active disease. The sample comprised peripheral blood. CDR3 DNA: TGTGCCAGCAGTCCATCCCCGGGGGGGTCAGAGACCCAGTACTTC. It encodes CASSPSPGGSETQYF.